This TCR beta chain was documented in a study of blood T cell repertoires in COVID-19. V trimming: 4 bases; J trimming: 7 bases; junction bases outside the gene matches: 3. The CDR3 is 14 residues long. Germline values: CDR1 LGHDT, CDR2 YNNKEL (reference sequence). In the original workflow: Amplifying reference gene primers gave estimates of nucleated cell counts. This table comes from immunoSEQ multiplex PCR, and its TCRdb copy is limited to in-frame clones, with some not included. The DNA was the basis for D and trimming; V, J and clone size are from that table. The sample lists more than 300,000 clones; around nine tenths were seen once.

Sequencing was performed on peripheral blood. This sequence originates from a woman in her seventies with COVID-19, enrolled during active disease. This chain links TRBV3-1 (or the pseudogene TRBV3-2) with TRBJ1-6, with 8 positions matching TRBD1. CDR3 loop: CASSLRQGNSPLHF. For the CDR3, the DNA is TGTGCCAGCAGCCTTAGACAGGGGAATTCACCCCTCCACTTT.